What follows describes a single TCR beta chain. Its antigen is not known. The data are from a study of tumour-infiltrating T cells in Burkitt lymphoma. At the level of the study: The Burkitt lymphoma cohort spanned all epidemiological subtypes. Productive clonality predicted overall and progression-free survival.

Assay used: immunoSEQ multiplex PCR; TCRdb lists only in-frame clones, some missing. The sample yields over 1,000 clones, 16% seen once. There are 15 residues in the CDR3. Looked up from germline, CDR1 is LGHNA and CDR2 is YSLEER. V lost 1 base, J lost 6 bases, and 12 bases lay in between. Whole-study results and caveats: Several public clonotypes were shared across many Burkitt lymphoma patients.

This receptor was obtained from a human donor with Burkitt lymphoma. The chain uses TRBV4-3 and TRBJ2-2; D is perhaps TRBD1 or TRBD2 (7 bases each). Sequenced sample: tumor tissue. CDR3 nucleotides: TGCGCCAGCAGCCAAGCCAGGGGGGGGCCCGGGGAGCTGTTTTTT. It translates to CASSQARGGPGELFF.